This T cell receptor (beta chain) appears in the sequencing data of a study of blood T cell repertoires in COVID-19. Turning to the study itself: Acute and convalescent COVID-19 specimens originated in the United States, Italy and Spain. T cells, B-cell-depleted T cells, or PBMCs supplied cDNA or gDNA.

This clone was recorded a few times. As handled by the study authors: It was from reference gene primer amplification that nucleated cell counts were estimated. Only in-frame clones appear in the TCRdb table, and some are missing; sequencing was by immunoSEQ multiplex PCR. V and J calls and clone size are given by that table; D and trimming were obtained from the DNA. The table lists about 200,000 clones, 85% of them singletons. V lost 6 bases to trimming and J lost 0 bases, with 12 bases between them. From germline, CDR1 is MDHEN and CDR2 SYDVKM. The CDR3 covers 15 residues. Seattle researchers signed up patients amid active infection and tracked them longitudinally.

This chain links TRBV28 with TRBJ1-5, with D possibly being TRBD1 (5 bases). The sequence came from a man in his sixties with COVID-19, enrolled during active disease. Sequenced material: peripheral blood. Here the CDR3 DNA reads TGTGCCAGCAGCCTAAGGGGCTATAGCAATCAGCCCCAGCATTTT. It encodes CASSLRGYSNQPQHF.